This T cell receptor beta chain was recovered during a study of CD8 T cells in Susac syndrome. V lost 5 bases to trimming and J lost 1 base, with 8 bases between them. The CDR3 sequence is 13 residues long. CDR1 and CDR2 (germline): SGHTA, FQGNSA. Reverse transcription used about 0.45 to 1 ug RNA and random hexamers. Across 54 Vbeta and 13 Jbeta, TCR beta CDR3 was amplified with immunoSEQ multiplex PCR. TCRdb recomputed calls from the immunoSEQ multiplex PCR reads with MiXCR, one row per CDR3 protein. The data show 300,000 to 350,000 distinct CDR3 sequences, around 92% seen once. In blood CD8+ and CD4+ T cells, TCR beta underwent sequencing. Purification of the CD8+ and CD4+ T cells relied on negative isolation, and TEMRA cells underwent FACS enrichment.

The chain uses TRBV7-2 and TRBJ1-1; D is unclear. This receptor was taken from a human donor with multiple sclerosis. Material: CD4+ T cells from PBMCs. The CDR3 DNA is TGTGCCAGCAGCCCCCGAACGAACACTGAAGCTTTCTTT. Its protein is CASSPRTNTEAFF. Complete variable domain (other parts from reference TRBV7-2 and TRBJ1-1): GAGVSQSPSNKVTEKGKDVELRCDPISGHTALYWYRQSLGQGLEFLIYFQGNSAPDKSGLPSDRFSAERTGGSVSTLTIQRTQQEDSAVYLCASSPRTNTEAFFGQGTRLTVV.